These 21 T cell receptor beta chains were all obtained from the same sample, sequenced in a study of blood T cell repertoires in COVID-19. Assay used: immunoSEQ multiplex PCR; TCRdb lists only in-frame clones, some missing. The repertoire holds under 110,000 clones, with around 80% as singletons. Sequenced sample: peripheral blood. These receptors were obtained from a woman aged 60 to 75 with acute or convalescent COVID-19.

This sequence joins TRBV2 and TRBJ2-7; the match to TRBD1 covers 10 bases. Germline V CDR1 and CDR2: SNHLY, FYNNEI. With 6 bases clipped from V and 7 bases from J, the junction kept 9 bases outside the gene matches. The CDR3 is made up of 14 amino acids. The CDR3 region is CASSAGTGVKEQYF. Written as DNA, the CDR3 is TGTGCCAGCAGCGCCGGGACAGGGGTAAAGGAGCAGTACTTC.

The rearrangement joins TRBV6-6 to TRBJ1-3; 7 bases map to TRBD1. This CDR3 comprises 15 residues. Germline V gives CDR1 MNHNY, CDR2 SVGAGI (reference sequence). The V gene end was trimmed by 5 bases and the J gene end by 0 bases; junction bases not matched to a gene: 4. The CDR3 DNA follows: TGTGCCAGCAGTAGGGACAGCGTCTCTGGAAACACCATATATTTT. It yields the protein CASSRDSVSGNTIYF.

The chain links TRBV6-1 to TRBJ2-2; 9 bases match TRBD2. This CDR3 contains 17 residues. Germline V gene sequence: CDR1 MNHNS, CDR2 SASEGT. V was clipped by 2 bases and J by 7 bases; unmatched bases: 11. The CDR3 region is CASSEYVGGGASGELFF. Here the CDR3 DNA reads TGTGCCAGCAGTGAATATGTTGGCGGGGGGGCAAGCGGGGAGCTGTTTTTT.

In nucleotides, the CDR3 is TGTGCCAGCAGTTTGTCACAGATGAACACTGAAGCTTTCTTT. Its protein product is CASSLSQMNTEAFF. The chain carries TRBV28 and TRBJ1-1; D gene unclear. The V and J ends lost 3 bases and 0 bases respectively, with 8 bases between them. The CDR3 length is 14 residues. The germline gives CDR1 MDHEN, CDR2 SYDVKM.

The chain links TRBV14 to TRBJ2-2; D not certain. The germline gives CDR1 SGHDN, CDR2 FVKESK. V lost 3 bases to trimming and J lost 6 bases, with 14 bases between them. The CDR3 is made up of 15 amino acids. The CDR3 DNA reads as TGTGCCAGCAGCCAGGTCCCGAGCCCCTCCGGGGAGCTGTTTTTT. It encodes CASSQVPSPSGELFF.

The J gene is TRBJ2-7, the V gene TRBV5-1; TRBD1 aligns across 7 bases. The CDR3 totals 14 residues. V lost 4 bases to trimming and J lost 1 base; unmatched junction nucleotides: 5. From germline, CDR1 is SGHRS and CDR2 YFSETQ. The CDR3 loop reads CASSTDRESYEQYF. In DNA form, the CDR3 reads TGCGCCAGCAGCACCGACAGGGAGTCCTACGAGCAGTACTTC.

This clone has just one count. The chain couples TRBV4-2 to TRBJ2-6; D possibly corresponds to TRBD2 (6 bases). Germline V gene lookup returns CDR1 LGHNA and CDR2 YNFKEQ. This CDR3 has 18 amino acids. V lost 0 bases to trimming and J lost 0 bases, with 12 bases between them. The CDR3, as DNA: TGTGCCAGCAGCCAAGATTCCCTCGGGAGCTCTGGGGCCAACGTCCTGACTTTC. Translated, it gives CASSQDSLGSSGANVLTF.

V is TRBV18 and J is TRBJ2-3; the match to TRBD2 covers 14 bases. CDR1 and CDR2 (germline): KGHSH, LQKENI. J was trimmed by 2 bases and V by 3 bases; bases with no gene match: 4. The CDR3 totals 17 residues. CDR3 sequence: CASSPRLAGGITDTQYF. The CDR3 DNA reads as TGTGCCAGCTCACCGCGACTAGCGGGAGGGATCACAGATACGCAGTATTTT.

This clone has only a few counts. The CDR3 loop is CASTEGTGGSSPLHF. Written as DNA, the CDR3 is TGTGCCAGCACCGAGGGGACAGGGGGCAGTTCACCCCTCCACTTT. This chain connects TRBV2 to TRBJ1-6, with 12 bases lining up with TRBD1. The germline gives CDR1 SNHLY, CDR2 FYNNEI. With 7 bases clipped from V and 9 bases from J, the junction kept 7 bases outside the gene matches. The CDR3 contains 15 residues. Filled out from reference TRBV2 and TRBJ1-6, the complete variable domain reads EPEVTQTPSHQVTQMGQEVILRCVPISNHLYFYWYRQILGQKVEFLVSFYNNEISEKSEIFDDQFSVERPDGSNFTLKIRSTKLEDSAMYFCASTEGTGGSSPLHFGNGTRLTVT.

The chain employs TRBV6-5 and TRBJ2-1, with 14 bases identical to TRBD2. Losses at the gene ends were 6 bases for V and 4 bases for J; bases not matched to a gene: 2. The CDR3 has 15 residues. In germline, CDR1 is MNHEY, CDR2 SVGAGI. CDR3 sequence: CASSGTSGGYNEQFF. CDR3 nucleotide sequence: TGTGCCAGCAGCGGGACTAGCGGGGGATACAATGAGCAGTTCTTC.

V gene TRBV2 combines with J gene TRBJ2-7; 8 positions agree with TRBD1. Germline V gene lookup returns CDR1 SNHLY and CDR2 FYNNEI. CDR3 size: 12 residues. J was trimmed by 7 bases and V by 6 bases; bases with no gene match: 5. The CDR3 sequence is CASSPDRGEQYF. CDR3 coding DNA: TGTGCCAGCAGCCCCGACAGGGGTGAGCAGTACTTC.

This clone was detected only a few times. The rearrangement joins TRBV9 to TRBJ1-1; TRBD1 agrees at 8 bases. This CDR3 has 15 residues. V shed 0 bases and J 5 bases; nucleotides not matched to a gene: 6. Germline V gene lookup returns CDR1 SGDLS and CDR2 YYNGEE. In DNA, the CDR3 is TGTGCCAGCAGCGTAGGTCAGGGGGCCCGGACTGAAGCTTTCTTT. Translated: CASSVGQGARTEAFF.

This clone was counted a single time. The V and J genes are TRBV5-6 and TRBJ1-3; D not resolved. The V gene lost 0 bases and the J gene lost 2 bases, with 9 bases spanning the gap. The CDR3 is 15 amino acids. Germline CDR1 and CDR2: SGHDT and YYEEEE. In nucleotides, the CDR3 is TGTGCCAGCAGCTTGGGCCCTAGTCCTGGAAACACCATATATTTT. It specifies CASSLGPSPGNTIYF.

The chain employs TRBV5-8 and TRBJ2-1; 8 nucleotides agree with TRBD1. V trimming: 5 bases; J trimming: 2 bases; junction bases outside the gene matches: 9. Germline assignment: CDR1 SGHTS and CDR2 YDEGEE. The CDR3 extends over 16 amino acids. The CDR3 DNA reads TGTGCCAGCAGGGTATCGGGACAGGCCACCTACAATGAGCAGTTCTTC. As protein: CASRVSGQATYNEQFF.

The gene calls are TRBV7-2 and TRBJ1-2, with D uncertain. Germline V gene sequence: CDR1 SGHTA, CDR2 FQGNSA. This CDR3 region has 14 residues. Trimming pared 5 bases from V and 4 bases from J, leaving 14 bases between. The CDR3 loop reads CASSAERTLYGYTF. The CDR3 region has the DNA TGTGCCAGCAGCGCAGAGCGCACACTCTATGGCTACACCTTC.

V is TRBV7-8 and J is TRBJ2-7; a possible D gene is TRBD1 (5 bases). The V and J ends lost 3 bases and 0 bases respectively, with 12 bases between them. Germline loops: CDR1 SGHVS, CDR2 FQNEAQ. There are 15 residues in the CDR3. CDR3 DNA sequence: TGTGCCAGCAGCTTCTTAGACAGCAACTCCTACGAGCAGTACTTC. This codes for CASSFLDSNSYEQYF.

V gene TRBV29-1 combines with J gene TRBJ1-2, with 7 bases fitting TRBD1. Trimming at V came to 4 bases and at J to 6 bases, leaving 8 bases not matched to a gene. From germline, CDR1 is SQVTM and CDR2 ANQGSEA. CDR3 length: 13 amino acids. CDR3 DNA: TGCAGCGTTGGCCCAGGGACAGAGAATGGCTACACCTTC. This encodes CSVGPGTENGYTF.

This clone was counted once. CDR3 bases: TGTGCCAGCAGTCCCGCTACTAGCGGGGGCCACACAGATACGCAGTATTTT. Translation gives CASSPATSGGHTDTQYF. V usage is TRBV28 and J usage is TRBJ2-3; 11 positions agree with TRBD2. CDR1 and CDR2 (germline): MDHEN, SYDVKM. With V trimmed by 5 bases and J by 2 bases, 9 bases remained unmatched. This CDR3 contains 17 residues.

The J gene is TRBJ1-4, the V gene TRBV6-1; D is ambiguous. CDR3 length equals 14 residues. Germline V lookup: CDR1 MNHNS, CDR2 SASEGT. Between the trimmed V and J ends, which lost 1 base and 7 bases, there was a span of 10 bases. In DNA form, the CDR3 reads TGTGCCAGCAGTGAAGGTTTAGCTACTGAAAAACTGTTTTTT. It is translated as CASSEGLATEKLFF.

The chain links TRBV5-1 to TRBJ2-1; the D gene is possibly TRBD1 (6 bases). The CDR3 contains 14 residues. Trimming shortened V by 3 bases and J by 8 bases, and 15 bases separated the two germline ends. The germline gives CDR1 SGHRS, CDR2 YFSETQ. CDR3 residues: CASSYIRGSDEQFF. The CDR3 DNA is TGCGCCAGCAGCTACATCAGGGGCAGCGATGAGCAGTTCTTC.

The chain is built from TRBV4-2 and TRBJ1-2, with a weak D call TRBD1 (5 bases). The V gene lost 0 bases and the J gene lost 9 bases, with 17 bases spanning the gap. Germline-derived CDR1 and CDR2 are LGHNA and YNFKEQ. The CDR3 loop spans 15 amino acids. CDR3 coding DNA: TGTGCCAGCAGCCAAGATCTTGCGGGGACGGGAAGCTACACCTTC. Its protein product is CASSQDLAGTGSYTF.